This T cell receptor (beta chain) was observed in a study of Siglec-9 on CD8 T cells in melanoma. Notes on the study in general: An effector memory CD8+ T-cell subset seemingly accumulating in melanoma was reportedly marked and regulated by Siglec-9.

Assay: immunoSEQ multiplex PCR; the TCRdb copy retains only in-frame clones and omits some. Among over 30,000 clones listed, 80% to 85% were seen once. Per the germline V gene, CDR1 is MNHEY and CDR2 is SMNVEV (reference sequence). With 4 bases removed from V and 2 bases from J, the gap between germline ends came to 15 bases. The CDR3 is made up of 15 amino acids. Worth noting for this clone: Its matching antigen is unknown.

Sequenced material: Siglec-9- CD8+ T cells sorted from blood. The sequence was obtained from a human donor in good health. The chain employs TRBV27 and TRBJ2-7; perhaps TRBD2 as D (6 bases). CDR3 nucleotide sequence: TGTGCCAGCAGTTCCCCGGGGGATGGGACCTACGAGCAGTACTTC. Its protein is CASSSPGDGTYEQYF.